This T cell receptor beta chain was profiled in a study of blood T cell repertoires in COVID-19. Per germline, CDR1 MDHEN and CDR2 SYDVKM. J was trimmed by 0 bases and V by 4 bases; bases with no gene match: 5. CDR3 size: 16 residues. Recovered participants had two consecutive negative NP/OP PCR tests, healthcare professional clearance, or symptom resolution. The assay was immunoSEQ multiplex PCR, and TCRdb's table has in-frame clones only and misses some. Of around 300,000 clones listed, just under 90% are singletons. This clone was detected a few times. Sample: PBMCs or T cells enriched from blood (not recorded which). The TCR comes from a woman under 40 who had recovered from COVID-19. The chain couples TRBV28 to TRBJ1-4; 7 bases map to TRBD1. In DNA, the CDR3 is TGTGCCAGCAGTTCGTACGGGACAGCAACTAATGAAAAACTGTTTTTT. Protein: CASSSYGTATNEKLFF.